This is a list of T cell receptor beta chains from one sample in a study of cytomegalovirus exposure and HLA in healthy donors. Data came from immunoSEQ multiplex PCR; TCRdb stores just in-frame clones and leaves some out. Of around 130,000 clones listed, about 83% are singletons. The specimen sequenced was PBMCs. These TCRs come from a girl aged 2-10 years in good health and CMV-seronegative. Each CDR3 is given without its conserved first and last residue.

j_gene: TRBJ2-5; v_gene: TRBV15; CDR3aa: ATRNSGRAQRTQY
j_gene: TRBJ2-1; v_gene: TRBV4-2; CDR3aa: ASSPQSAGPYNEQF
j_gene: TRBJ2-1; v_gene: TRBV7-3; CDR3aa: ASSAVTSGRDNEQF
j_gene: TRBJ2-2; v_gene: TRBV9; CDR3aa: ASSLMGTVRPGELF
j_gene: TRBJ2-2; v_gene: TRBV25-1; CDR3aa: ASSEPQDTGELF
j_gene: TRBJ2-1; v_gene: TRBV7-2; CDR3aa: ASSLVFQDSAF
j_gene: TRBJ2-5; v_gene: TRBV27; CDR3aa: ASSVYRDSQETQY
j_gene: TRBJ1-4; v_gene: TRBV18; CDR3aa: ASSPIKGTGSEKLF
j_gene: TRBJ2-1; v_gene: TRBV5-1; CDR3aa: ASSRDRLSDEQF
j_gene: TRBJ2-2; v_gene: TRBV7-2; CDR3aa: ASSLPNRGELF
j_gene: TRBJ2-2; v_gene: TRBV4-2; CDR3aa: ASSQVSSNTGELF
j_gene: TRBJ2-7; v_gene: TRBV2; CDR3aa: ASSAFPSEQY
j_gene: TRBJ2-3; v_gene: TRBV11-2; CDR3aa: ASSLGLVTDTQY
j_gene: TRBJ1-1; v_gene: TRBV9; CDR3aa: ASSVRQGRRDTEAF
j_gene: TRBJ2-7; v_gene: TRBV27; CDR3aa: ASSPSSKSSYEQY
j_gene: TRBJ2-7; v_gene: TRBV28; CDR3aa: ASTPQLAGGLSYEQY
j_gene: TRBJ2-1; v_gene: TRBV13; CDR3aa: ASSLEGGLTYNEQF
j_gene: TRBJ2-3; v_gene: TRBV7-3; CDR3aa: ASSPYGGTDTQY
j_gene: TRBJ2-7; v_gene: TRBV11-2; CDR3aa: ASSLRLTAYEQY
j_gene: NA; v_gene: TRBV9; CDR3aa: ASSVAPSGNNEQY
j_gene: TRBJ1-2; v_gene: TRBV4-1; CDR3aa: ASSQGADGYT
j_gene: TRBJ2-1; v_gene: TRBV10-3; CDR3aa: AISELAEGDEQF
j_gene: TRBJ1-5; v_gene: TRBV27; CDR3aa: ASGSRDRGHQPQH
j_gene: TRBJ1-1; v_gene: TRBV18; CDR3aa: ASSPPNSRGLMNTEAF
j_gene: TRBJ2-2; v_gene: TRBV5-1; CDR3aa: ASSLELAGNTGELF
j_gene: TRBJ1-6; v_gene: TRBV6-1; CDR3aa: ASRSGQDNSPLH
j_gene: TRBJ2-7; v_gene: TRBV7-2; CDR3aa: ASSLDHSYEQY
j_gene: TRBJ1-4; v_gene: TRBV28; CDR3aa: ASSQSSGLSNEKLF
j_gene: TRBJ2-7; v_gene: TRBV10-1; CDR3aa: ASSDQPETPHWGDR
j_gene: TRBJ1-1; v_gene: TRBV19; CDR3aa: ASSTSGRTEAF
j_gene: TRBJ2-2; v_gene: TRBV4-1; CDR3aa: ASSQDYLNTGELF
j_gene: TRBJ1-2; v_gene: TRBV4-1; CDR3aa: ASEGNRGYGYT
j_gene: TRBJ2-5; v_gene: TRBV11-2; CDR3aa: ASSLRETQY
j_gene: TRBJ1-1; v_gene: TRBV27; CDR3aa: ASSLSPEWGGTEAF
j_gene: TRBJ2-3; v_gene: TRBV9; CDR3aa: ASSPTSGVSTDTQY
j_gene: TRBJ1-5; v_gene: TRBV15; CDR3aa: ATRPTGGADNQPQH
j_gene: TRBJ2-1; v_gene: TRBV19; CDR3aa: ASRKIGDNEQF
j_gene: TRBJ2-1; v_gene: TRBV28; CDR3aa: ASSLLTDYNEQF
j_gene: TRBJ1-2; v_gene: TRBV4-2; CDR3aa: ASSQGDTGRGYGYT